A single sample gave rise to the 23 T cell receptor beta chains below, sequenced in a study of shared T cell receptors in the human thymus. Repertoires were generated with immunoSEQ multiplex PCR, while TCRdb's copy carries only in-frame clones and drops some. The sample lists hundreds of thousands of clones; about 80% were seen once. In addition, the sample was reused for a study of human thymus T cells.

The sequenced material came from thymocytes. These receptors originate from a boy under two years old with a congenital heart defect.

CDR3 sequence reads: CASSRTSGSLGLSTDTQYF. The CDR3 nucleotides are TGTGCCAGCTCTCGGACTAGCGGGAGCCTGGGGCTTAGCACAGATACGCAGTATTTT. The gene calls are TRBV28 and TRBJ2-3; 13 positions agree with TRBD2. Germline values: CDR1 MDHEN, CDR2 SYDVKM. The CDR3 is 19 amino acids. V dropped 8 bases and J dropped 0; count of bases not matched to a gene: 14.

The J gene is TRBJ1-2, the V gene TRBV5-1; D unclear. The CDR3 has 15 residues. Germline V CDR1 and CDR2: SGHRS, YFSETQ. Trimming left V 0 bases short and J 7 bases short, with 16 bases between. The CDR3 coding sequence is TGCGCCAGCAGCTTGGGGGAGGGAGGGTTCAGTGGCTACACCTTC. Amino acids: CASSLGEGGFSGYTF.

The V gene is TRBV5-1, the J gene TRBJ2-3; TRBD2 agrees at 11 bases. The CDR3 spans 15 residues. After removal of 6 bases from V and 4 bases from J, the junction contained 7 bases not matched to a gene. The V gene's germline CDR1 is SGHRS and CDR2 YFSETQ. This CDR3 is CASTGTSGPADTQYF. The CDR3 DNA reads TGCGCCAGCACCGGGACTAGCGGCCCCGCAGATACGCAGTATTTT.

This clone appeared a single time. The chain recombines TRBV7-2 with TRBJ2-7, with 10 positions matching TRBD2. CDR3 length equals 15 residues. Losses at the gene ends were 4 bases for V and 5 bases for J; bases not matched to a gene: 8. The germline V gene has CDR1 SGHTA and CDR2 FQGNSA. CDR3 bases: TGTGCCAGCAGCTGGCTAGCGGGAGCTCGGGACGAGCAGTACTTC. Amino acid sequence: CASSWLAGARDEQYF.

V gene TRBV6-5 combines with J gene TRBJ2-5, with D maybe TRBD2 (5 bases). Germline CDR1 and CDR2: MNHEY and SVGAGI. The ends were cut back, 0 bases at V and 1 base at J, with 6 bases in the middle. The CDR3 loop spans 14 amino acids. The DNA for the CDR3 is TGTGCCAGCAGTTACTCGGGAGTCCAAGAGACCCAGTACTTC. It translates to CASSYSGVQETQYF.

The chain is built from TRBV2 and TRBJ2-5; D is unresolved. The germline V and J ends were trimmed by 1 base and 5 bases, with 17 bases remaining between them. CDR3 length equals 16 residues. The germline gives CDR1 SNHLY, CDR2 FYNNEI. CDR3 protein: CASSEGFGDPFETQYF. CDR3 sequence (DNA): TGTGCCAGCAGTGAAGGGTTCGGAGACCCCTTTGAGACCCAGTACTTC.

The count of this clone is one. The V gene is TRBV6-1, the J gene TRBJ1-2, with a tentative D call TRBD1 (6 bases). Per germline, CDR1 MNHNS and CDR2 SASEGT. The CDR3 sequence is 14 residues long. V lost 4 bases, J lost 7 bases, and 16 bases lay in between. CDR3 in DNA: TGTGCCAGCAGTGGACAGCACAGGGCGGCTGGCTACACCTTC. Translating it yields CASSGQHRAAGYTF.

The rearrangement uses TRBV18 and TRBJ1-3, with unresolved D. The CDR3 runs to 14 residues. V gave up 2 bases and J gave up 1 base, with 6 bases separating them. In germline, CDR1 is KGHSH, CDR2 LQKENI. The CDR3 is CASSPGPSGNTIYF. CDR3 DNA: TGTGCCAGCTCACCAGGCCCGTCTGGAAACACCATATATTTT.

V is TRBV11-2 and J is TRBJ2-2; 7 nucleotides match TRBD2. In germline, CDR1 is SGHAT, CDR2 FQNNGV. This CDR3 is built from 18 residues. V was clipped by 0 bases and J by 0 bases; unmatched bases: 7. CDR3 in amino acids: CASSLDRGLSSNTGELFF. DNA of the CDR3: TGTGCCAGCAGCTTAGATCGGGGACTATCCTCGAACACCGGGGAGCTGTTTTTT.

J is TRBJ2-1 and V is TRBV4-2; D is uncertain. Per germline, CDR1 LGHNA and CDR2 YNFKEQ. CDR3 length: 17 amino acids. Deletions cut 3 bases from V and 0 bases from J, with 15 bases between. The CDR3 sequence: CASSHSTRVSSYNEQFF. The DNA of the CDR3 is TGTGCCAGCAGCCACTCAACCCGGGTCAGCTCCTACAATGAGCAGTTCTTC.

This chain joins TRBV6-1 and TRBJ2-7; 7 bases are shared with TRBD2. In germline, CDR1 is MNHNS, CDR2 SASEGT. The V and J ends lost 0 bases and 4 bases, in that order; junction bases with no gene match: 9. CDR3 size: 16 residues. CDR3: CASSEARWREWYEQYF. CDR3 in DNA: TGTGCCAGCAGTGAAGCGCGGTGGCGGGAGTGGTACGAGCAGTACTTC.

This clone appeared once. The chain combines TRBV27 with TRBJ1-2; D gene ambiguous. CDR1 is MNHEY and CDR2 is SMNVEV in the germline V gene (reference sequence). V shed 5 bases and J shed 0 bases, with 13 bases lying between them. The CDR3 length is 15 residues. The CDR3 bases are TGTGCCAGCAGTCCGGGAGTGGCGGCTAACTATGGCTACACCTTC. Protein sequence: CASSPGVAANYGYTF.

The genes are TRBV7-9 and TRBJ1-2; D may be TRBD1 (6 bases). The CDR3 extends over 16 amino acids. Per germline, CDR1 SEHNR and CDR2 FQNEAQ (reference sequence). The V gene lost 2 bases and the J gene lost 5 bases, with 18 bases spanning the gap. CDR3 DNA: TGTGCCAGCAGCTTAATTGACCTACAGGGTGAATATGGCTACACCTTC. It is translated as CASSLIDLQGEYGYTF.

The chain has TRBV9 and TRBJ2-2, with D perhaps matching TRBD1 (6 bases). The germline V gene encodes CDR1 SGDLS and CDR2 YYNGEE. Trimming removed 4 bases from V and 7 bases from J, with 11 bases in between. This CDR3 comprises 13 residues. This CDR3 reads CASSTRQDGELFF. Here the CDR3 DNA reads TGTGCCAGCAGCACCCGACAGGACGGGGAGCTGTTTTTT.

The chain is built from TRBV5-1 and TRBJ2-2; D possibly corresponds to TRBD2 (7 bases). This CDR3 is 18 amino acids long. Trimming removed 4 bases at V and 3 bases at J, with 22 bases between. The germline CDR1 and CDR2 sequences are SGHRS and YFSETQ. The DNA for the CDR3 is TGCGCCAGCAGCCCGAGGATGGGGTCGGGGGGCGACACCGGGGAGCTGTTTTTT. This encodes CASSPRMGSGGDTGELFF.

The V and J genes are TRBV20-1 and TRBJ2-7; D not resolved. Germline V gives CDR1 DFQATT, CDR2 SNEGSKA (reference sequence). CDR3 length equals 11 residues. Deletions cut 1 base from V and 6 bases from J, with 7 bases between. The CDR3 is CSARAMREQYF. CDR3 sequence (DNA): TGCAGTGCTAGAGCCATGCGCGAGCAGTACTTC.

CDR3 bases: TGTGCCAGCTCACATAGGAGGACCGGGGAGCTGTTTTTT. Amino acids: CASSHRRTGELFF. The V and J genes are TRBV18 and TRBJ2-2; a weak D match, TRBD2 (5 bases). V lost 4 bases to trimming and J lost 5 bases, with 8 bases between them. This CDR3 spans 13 amino acids. The V gene's germline CDR1 is KGHSH and CDR2 LQKENI.

V usage is TRBV29-1 and J usage is TRBJ2-1; the match to TRBD2 covers 9 bases. The CDR3 length is 14 residues. Unmatched junction bases numbered 11, after V lost 7 bases and J lost 7 bases. Germline lookup yields CDR1 SQVTM and CDR2 ANQGSEA. The CDR3 DNA reads as TGCAGCGCCAAAACCGGGACTAGCAAGAATGAGCAGTTCTTC. This codes for CSAKTGTSKNEQFF.

The chain recombines TRBV6-6 with TRBJ2-1; D gene ambiguous. V was shortened by 6 bases and J by 3 bases, with 6 bases between the two germline ends. The CDR3 length is 12 residues. Germline V CDR1 and CDR2: MNHNY, SVGAGI (reference sequence). The CDR3 spells CASSNIYNEQFF. The CDR3 DNA is TGTGCCAGCAGCAACATCTACAATGAGCAGTTCTTC.

The rearrangement links TRBV19 to TRBJ1-4; TRBD1 might be the D (6 bases). The CDR3 consists of 18 residues. Germline V gene sequence: CDR1 LNHDA, CDR2 SQIVND (reference sequence). Trimming stripped 1 base from V and 5 bases from J, with 20 bases between. CDR3 amino acids: CASSIGGQLLINNEKLFF. DNA for the CDR3: TGTGCCAGTAGTATAGGGGGACAACTCCTCATAAACAATGAAAAACTGTTTTTT.

The chain links TRBV6-6 to TRBJ2-2, with D possibly matching TRBD2 (6 bases). The CDR3 runs 15 residues. V lost 6 bases to trimming and J lost 7 bases, with 18 bases between them. The germline gives CDR1 MNHNY, CDR2 SVGAGI (reference sequence). The chain's CDR3 is CASRLSTRTDGELFF. Written as DNA, the CDR3 is TGTGCCAGCAGATTATCGACTAGGACCGACGGGGAGCTGTTTTTT.

This clone turned up a few times. In DNA form, the CDR3 reads TGTGCCAGCAGGCGGACTCAAGGTACAGATACGCAGTATTTT. Protein sequence: CASRRTQGTDTQYF. The chain links TRBV6-5 to TRBJ2-3; possibly TRBD2 for D (5 bases). V was pared by 6 bases and J by 3 bases, with 13 bases between. The CDR3 sequence is 14 residues long. The germline CDR1 and CDR2 sequences are MNHEY and SVGAGI.

The chain employs TRBV7-2 and TRBJ2-6; 7 bases match TRBD1. The germline V gene has CDR1 SGHTA and CDR2 FQGNSA. V lost 7 bases, J lost 0 bases, and 12 bases stayed unmatched. This CDR3 is built from 18 residues. The CDR3 region is CASTLPTGAFSGANVLTF. The CDR3 nucleotides are TGTGCCAGCACCCTACCCACAGGGGCTTTCTCTGGGGCCAACGTCCTGACTTTC.